This T cell receptor (beta chain) was recovered during a study of identical twins' blood T cells (dated by TCRdb to about 2013). As for the study more broadly: Roughly 49 million Illumina reads were obtained across 12 libraries, comprising six alpha-chain and six beta-chain libraries. TCR alpha and beta chain repertoires of three pairs of monozygous twins were compared using next-generation sequencing to assess genetic influence on repertoire formation.

Points on this clonotype: Its antigen has not been determined. No base quality information exists; no much larger clone differs at one position.

The CDR3 spans 16 residues, from the cysteine through the phenylalanine. The DNA shown is the 48-base CDR3, in frame from base 1. The junction shows trimming of 4 bases on V and 2 bases on J, and the gene matches do not reach 6 bases of it. CDR1 and CDR2 (SNHLY, FYNNEI) derive from the germline V gene. The donors were six healthy women who made up three monozygous twin pairs. All three twin pairs had been reared together, and it was thought likely that the same infectious agents and vaccines had been met by these twin pairs. TCR cDNA libraries were prepared from RNA that was isolated from peripheral blood mononuclear cells. General conclusions and limits of the study: Because the twins were reared together, environmental influences could not be excluded as an explanation for twin similarity. The number of shared CDR3 clonotypes between two donors was mainly determined by the product of their cloneset sizes, and twins did not clearly deviate from this trend. Among the most abundant TCRbeta clonotypes, every donor shared more CDR3 sequences with her own twin than with unrelated donors. V gene usage, even among non-selected out-of-frame TCRbeta clonotypes, was reported to be markedly more similar within twin pairs than between unrelated donors. The study stated that the proposed role of the TCRalpha J segment in MHC recognition during thymic selection needs to be validated by independent studies.

The library was made by 5' RACE. TCRdb lists the instrument as Illumina Genome Analyzer IIx. RNA-based TCR cDNA libraries were prepared by a previously described protocol with several modifications. To prevent cross-contamination, sample-specific barcodes were introduced on both ends of each TCR cDNA library during cDNA synthesis and amplification. In the source study's methods: Each individual had between about 85,000 and nearly 550,000 identified clonotypes, and each library contained roughly 2 to 4 million CDR3-containing reads. After reads with improper barcode index combinations were thrown out, a cloneset for each library was built using the MiTCR software. MiTCR filtered or rescued low-quality reads and corrected PCR and sequencing errors when assembling CDR3 clonotypes. Artificial out-of-frame clonotypes were mapped to in-frame sequences, with one indel allowed in the CDR3, and then removed. To measure how similar V and J gene usage was between donors, Jensen-Shannon divergence was divided by mean entropy. The raw public reads went through TCRdb reprocessing: fastp at Q25, MiXCR clone calling, in-frame beta chains kept. Rows with one shared CDR3 protein collapse into an entry with the most common genes and DNA. What appears here as the V and J calls and clone size reflects TCRdb's work, not the paper's. Within this sample are hundreds of thousands of distinct CDR3 sequences, with 28% of them counted one time only. The top ten constitute around 5.6% of the sample.

Sequences were obtained from PBMCs. The chain is made from TRBV2 and TRBJ2-3; the junction holds 10 bases that match TRBD2. The receptor's source is a woman aged 18-49 years in good health. The nucleotides are TGTGCCAGCAGTGGCCTTCTAGCGGGGGACACAGATACGCAGTATTTT. Its coded protein is CASSGLLAGDTDTQYF.